The clone carrying this T cell receptor beta chain was found a few times. V was shortened by 1 base and J by 5 bases, with 13 bases between the two germline ends. The CDR3 contains 15 residues. Looked up from germline, CDR1 is SGHDT and CDR2 is YYEEEE. The data originate from a study of blood T cell repertoires in COVID-19. About the research overall: Samples came from the United States, Italy and Spain, spanning acute and convalescent COVID-19. PBMCs, B-cell-depleted T cells, or T cells provided the cDNA or gDNA that made up the material.

Methods used by the authors: Amplification with reference gene primers provided the estimates of nucleated cell counts. The data were produced by immunoSEQ multiplex PCR, yet TCRdb's version contains in-frame clones alone and is incomplete. V and J calls and clone size come straight from that table; D and trimming were deduced from the DNA. The sample has about 190,000 clones; 75% to 90% are singletons. The specimen sequenced was peripheral blood. The source of this sequence is a woman between 40 and 50 years old with acute or convalescent COVID-19. This chain uses TRBV5-6 with TRBJ1-5; D is possibly TRBD1 (6 bases). CDR3 bases: TGTGCCAGCAGCTTGCGGGGGGCGAGGGATCAGCCCCAGCATTTT. This codes for CASSLRGARDQPQHF.